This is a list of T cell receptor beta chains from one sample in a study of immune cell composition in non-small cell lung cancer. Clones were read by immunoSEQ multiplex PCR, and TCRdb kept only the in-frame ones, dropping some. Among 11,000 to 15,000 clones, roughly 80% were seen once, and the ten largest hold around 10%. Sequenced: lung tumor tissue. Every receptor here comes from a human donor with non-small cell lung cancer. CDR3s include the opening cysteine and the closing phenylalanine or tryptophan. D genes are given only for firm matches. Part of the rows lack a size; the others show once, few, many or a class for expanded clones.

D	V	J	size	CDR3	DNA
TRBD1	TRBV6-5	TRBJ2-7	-	CASKNTGGSYEQYF	TGTGCCAGCAAAAATACAGGGGGATCCTACGAGCAGTACTTC
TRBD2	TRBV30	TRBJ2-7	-	CAWTSGSYEQYF	TGTGCCTGGACTAGCGGATCCTACGAGCAGTACTTC
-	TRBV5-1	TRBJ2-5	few	CASSFTDLRETQYF	TGCGCCAGCAGTTTTACGGATTTGCGGGAGACCCAGTACTTC
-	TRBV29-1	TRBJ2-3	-	CSVRGANLGSTQYF	TGCAGCGTCCGGGGTGCTAACTTAGGGTCTACGCAGTATTTT
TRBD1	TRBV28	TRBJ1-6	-	CASSPPTGNHSPLHF	TGTGCCAGCAGTCCCCCGACAGGGAACCATTCACCCCTCCACTTT
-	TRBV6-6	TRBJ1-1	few	CASSYGGGYTEAFF	TGTGCCAGCAGTTACGGGGGGGGATACACTGAAGCTTTCTTT
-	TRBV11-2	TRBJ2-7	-	CASSFRDVYEQYF	TGTGCCAGCAGCTTTAGAGATGTCTACGAGCAGTACTTC
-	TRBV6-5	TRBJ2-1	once	CASSYLGNEQFF	TGTGCCAGCAGTTACCTCGGGAATGAGCAGTTCTTC
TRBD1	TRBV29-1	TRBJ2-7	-	CSVEGGTGVDEQYF	TGCAGCGTTGAAGGCGGGACAGGGGTCGACGAGCAGTACTTC
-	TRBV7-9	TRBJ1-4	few	CASSARTDGKLFF	TGTGCCAGCAGCGCGCGGACAGATGGTAAACTGTTTTTT
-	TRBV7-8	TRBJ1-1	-	CASSSTPSGTLTEAFF	TGTGCCAGCAGCTCAACCCCCTCGGGGACATTAACTGAAGCTTTCTTT
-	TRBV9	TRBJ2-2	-	CASSLWSTGELFF	TGTGCCAGCAGCCTCTGGAGCACCGGGGAGCTGTTTTTT
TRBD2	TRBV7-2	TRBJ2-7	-	CASSPGLAGGYEQYF	TGTGCCAGCAGCCCGGGACTAGCGGGAGGATACGAGCAGTACTTC
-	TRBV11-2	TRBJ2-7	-	CASSLDQANTYEQYF	TGTGCCAGCAGCTTAGACCAGGCGAACACCTACGAGCAGTACTTC
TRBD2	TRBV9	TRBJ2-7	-	CASGREREASSSYEQYF	TGTGCCAGCGGCCGGGAGCGGGAGGCGTCCAGCTCCTACGAGCAGTACTTC